This T cell receptor (beta chain) was recovered during a study of blood T cell repertoires in COVID-19. CDR1 and CDR2 from the germline V gene are MNHNY and SVGAGI (reference sequence). J was trimmed by 3 bases and V by 6 bases; bases with no gene match: 8. The CDR3 length is 15 residues. Clones were read by immunoSEQ multiplex PCR, and TCRdb kept only the in-frame ones, dropping some. The table shows about 56,000 clones, with around 90% occurring only once. The chain recombines TRBV6-6 with TRBJ1-1; TRBD1 agrees at 9 bases. This sequence was found in a human donor in a cohort sampled during active COVID-19. The sample comprised peripheral blood. As DNA, the CDR3 is TGTGCCAGCAGCCACACAGGGGGCGAAGACACTGAAGCTTTCTTT. Translating gives CASSHTGGEDTEAFF.